This is a list of T cell receptor beta chains from one sample in a study of response to subunit inactivated influenza vaccine. In TCRdb, the RT-PCR reads were re-called with MiXCR into one record per CDR3 protein. The data contain approximately 730,000 distinct CDR3 sequences, about 14% of them seen just once; the ten biggest clones take up around 7%. Material: PBMCs from blood, obtained 14 to 15 days before vaccination. These TCRs come from a man aged 50-59 years who received an inactivated influenza vaccine. Each CDR3 is given with its conserved first and last residue. Each record gives: V gene, J gene, CDR3 length, clone size, D gene, CDR3 DNA, CDR3 protein. D genes are given only for firm matches. Some rows have no size entry. The others give once, few or many, or a class for an expanded clone.

>TRBV7-9|TRBJ2-7|11|.|.
TGTGCCAGCGCGCGACAGGACGAGCAGTACTTC
CASARQDEQYF
>TRBV20-1|TRBJ1-1|14|many|TRBD1
TGCAGTGGCACGACAGGGCCCATGAACACTGAAGCTTTCTTT
CSGTTGPMNTEAFF
>TRBV29-1|TRBJ2-3|15|many|.
TGCAGCGTTGAAAACCCTAGCGCCGATCGGGATACGCAGTATTTT
CSVENPSADRDTQYF
>TRBV24-1|TRBJ2-1|17|few|.
TGTGCCACCAGTGATACAAGAGGGGTAGGGGCTTACAATGAGCAGTTCTTC
CATSDTRGVGAYNEQFF
>TRBV3-1|TRBJ2-5|14|few|TRBD2
TGTGCCAGCAGCCTCACGGCGGCGGGAGAGGCCCAGTACTTC
CASSLTAAGEAQYF
>TRBV25-1|TRBJ2-1|18|.|.
TGTGCCAGCAGTGCACACACCGGGCGGGGTAGCTCCTACAATGAGCAGTTCTTC
CASSAHTGRGSSYNEQFF
>TRBV12-3/TRBV12-4|TRBJ2-1|15|.|TRBD2
TGTGCCAGCAGTTTAAGAGCGGGAGGGCCCAATGAGCAGTTCTTC
CASSLRAGGPNEQFF
>TRBV20-1|TRBJ2-3|17|.|TRBD2
TGCAGTGCTAGACCCATAACCGGGACTAGCGGGGGCGAGACGCAGTATTTT
CSARPITGTSGGETQYF
>TRBV7-2|TRBJ2-7|14|many|.
TGTGCCAGCAGCTCCAGACAGAGCTCCTACGAGCAGTACTTC
CASSSRQSSYEQYF
>TRBV13|TRBJ2-5|15|.|TRBD1
TGTGCCAGCAGCTCGCTTAGACAGGGAGAAGAGACCCAGTACTTC
CASSSLRQGEETQYF
>TRBV5-5|TRBJ1-2|18|few|TRBD1
TGTGCCAGCAGCTTGGTTCTTCCCCCCGGGACAGGCCGGGGTGGCTACACCTTC
CASSLVLPPGTGRGGYTF
>TRBV20-1|TRBJ1-5|15|.|.
TGCAGTGCTAGAGGAACCGCCCATAGCAATCAGCCCCAGCATTTT
CSARGTAHSNQPQHF
>TRBV3-1|TRBJ2-7|15|.|.
TGTGCCAGCAGCTCCTACAGGGGAGGGAGCAACGAGCAGTACTTC
CASSSYRGGSNEQYF
>TRBV28|TRBJ2-1|11|many|.
TGTGCCATCTCCCAAGAGGCAGCGTGGTTCTTC
CAISQEAAWFF
>TRBV7-9|TRBJ2-7|14|.|.
TGTGCCAGCAGCCCGGGCCCGATATCGCGGGGGCAGTACTTC
CASSPGPISRGQYF
>TRBV7-9|TRBJ2-3|12|many|.
TGTGCCAGCAGCTTACGGCCAGATACGCAGTATTTT
CASSLRPDTQYF
>TRBV12-3/TRBV12-4|TRBJ2-2|16|few|TRBD1
TGTGCCAGCAGTCCAGGGACAGGGGGAGGGACCGGGGAGCTGTTTTTT
CASSPGTGGGTGELFF
>TRBV11-2|TRBJ2-1|15|few|.
TGTGCCAGCTATTGGGGGGTAGGCTCCTACAATGAGCAGTTCTTC
CASYWGVGSYNEQFF
>TRBV5-1|TRBJ1-1|16|.|TRBD1
TGCGCCAGCAGCTTGGAAGGACAGGGGCTGAACACTGAAGCTTTCTTT
CASSLEGQGLNTEAFF
>TRBV6-2/TRBV6-3|TRBJ2-5|12|few|.
TGTGCCAGCAGTCGAGGAGATGAGACCCAGTACTTC
CASSRGDETQYF
>TRBV15|TRBJ2-7|17|few|.
TGTGCCACCAGCTTTTTCCGGGCAGGCGCCCTCTCCTACGAGCAGTACTTC
CATSFFRAGALSYEQYF
>TRBV5-1|TRBJ2-7|17|.|TRBD2
TGCGCCAGCAGCTTGGGAGGGTCTAGCGGGAGTTCGTACGAGCAGTACTTC
CASSLGGSSGSSYEQYF
>TRBV11-2|TRBJ1-2|14|.|.
TGTGCCAGCAGGGCCGCAGGGGCTAACTATGGCTACACCTTC
CASRAAGANYGYTF
>TRBV30|TRBJ2-1|14|few|.
TGTGCCTGGAGTACTTACACTAGTGGCGATGAGCAGTTCTTC
CAWSTYTSGDEQFF
>TRBV29-1|TRBJ2-5|13|many|.
TGCAGCGTAACAGGGCCAGGTTTGGAGACCCAGTACTTC
CSVTGPGLETQYF
>TRBV20-1|TRBJ2-7|14|.|.
TGCAGTGCTAGTCGGCGGACAGAGTCCTACGAGCAGTACTTC
CSASRRTESYEQYF
>TRBV20-1|TRBJ1-5|14|.|.
TGCAGTGGGAAACAGGGAAATAGCAATCAGCCCCAGCATTTT
CSGKQGNSNQPQHF
>TRBV20-1|TRBJ2-5|17|few|TRBD2
TGCAGTGCTGGGGATGTAAGGGGAGGGTGGGAGTTAGAGACCCAGTACTTC
CSAGDVRGGWELETQYF
>TRBV2|TRBJ2-7|13|.|.
TGTGCCAGCAAATTTCGGGCGGGCTACGAGCAGTACTTC
CASKFRAGYEQYF
>TRBV3-1|TRBJ1-1|16|few|.
TGTGCCAGCAGCCAAGGAATTGGGACTATGAACACTGAAGCTTTCTTT
CASSQGIGTMNTEAFF
>TRBV12-3/TRBV12-4|TRBJ2-5|14|many|TRBD1
TGTGCCAGCAAGCCGGGACAGACCCAAGAGACCCAGTACTTC
CASKPGQTQETQYF
>TRBV19|TRBJ2-7|14|few|.
TGTGCCAGTAGTATAGCCCCAGGAGGTTACGAGCAGTACTTC
CASSIAPGGYEQYF
>TRBV5-4|TRBJ2-1|13|few|.
TGTGCCAGCAGCCTTCTACTAGGGAGCGAGCAGTTCTTC
CASSLLLGSEQFF
>TRBV7-8|TRBJ1-5|16|.|.
TGTGCCAGCAGCTTAGGGCAGACTTATAGCAATCAGCCCCAGCATTTT
CASSLGQTYSNQPQHF
>TRBV12-3/TRBV12-4|TRBJ1-1|15|many|.
TGTGCCAGCAGTTTCGGGTTGCAGGGAAGCACTGAAGCTTTCTTT
CASSFGLQGSTEAFF
>TRBV20-1|TRBJ2-2|15|many|TRBD1
TGCAGTGCTAGTCCGGGACAGGACCCCACCGGGGAGCTGTTTTTT
CSASPGQDPTGELFF
>TRBV5-1|TRBJ1-4|15|.|.
TGCGCCAGCAGCTTAGATGTCGGGGGAAATGAAAAACTGTTTTTT
CASSLDVGGNEKLFF
>TRBV7-9|TRBJ2-1|14|.|.
TGTGCCAGCAGCTTAGAATCTCGAGGGGGGGAGCAGTTCTTC
CASSLESRGGEQFF
>TRBV7-8|TRBJ2-6|16|.|.
TGTGCCAGCAGCTCAAGACAGCCCTCTGGGACCAACGTCCTGACTTTC
CASSSRQPSGTNVLTF
>TRBV9|TRBJ2-1|14|.|TRBD1
TGTGCCAGCAGCGTAGGGGGACAGGGCAATGAGCAGTTCTTC
CASSVGGQGNEQFF
>TRBV5-6|TRBJ2-1|14|.|TRBD1
TGTGCCAGCAGATACGGGACAGGGGACAATGAGCAGTTCTTC
CASRYGTGDNEQFF
>TRBV20-1|TRBJ1-1|11|few|TRBD1
TGCAGTGCTGGGGGGACAGGGAAAGCTTTCTTT
CSAGGTGKAFF
>TRBV5-1|TRBJ2-7|14|few|.
TGCGCCAGCAGCTCGGGTGAGGCATCCTACGAGCAGTACTTC
CASSSGEASYEQYF
>TRBV6-6|TRBJ2-7|13|few|TRBD1
TGTGCCAGCACTCCGACAGGGGGCTACGAGCAGTACTTC
CASTPTGGYEQYF
>TRBV20-1|TRBJ1-6|13|many|.
TGCAGTGCTAGTTGGAGCACGGATTCACCCCTCCACTTT
CSASWSTDSPLHF
>TRBV20-1|TRBJ1-1|14|few|.
TGCAGTGCTAGGAGGGGAACAGGTGGCACTGAAGCTTTCTTT
CSARRGTGGTEAFF
>TRBV3-1|TRBJ2-1|16|few|TRBD2
TGTGCCAGCAGCTCCCGGACTAGCGGGGGGGCTCATGAGCAGTTCTTC
CASSSRTSGGAHEQFF
>TRBV4-2|TRBJ1-2|14|many|.
TGTGCCAGCAGCCAAGATTTAACAGACTATGGCTACACCTTC
CASSQDLTDYGYTF
>TRBV6-5|TRBJ2-3|17|.|TRBD2
TGTGCCAGCAGTTACTCGGGGGTAGCGGGAGGCACAGATACGCAGTATTTT
CASSYSGVAGGTDTQYF
>TRBV7-9|TRBJ2-1|15|many|TRBD2
TGTGCCAGCAGCGTGACGACTAGCGTCTACAATGAGCAGTTCTTC
CASSVTTSVYNEQFF
>TRBV10-3|TRBJ2-1|12|once|.
TGTGCCATCGGGACATCGTACAATGAGCAGTTCTTC
CAIGTSYNEQFF
>TRBV6-1|TRBJ1-2|14|.|TRBD1
TGTGCCAGCAGTGAAGACAGGGGCAAGGATGGCTACACCTTC
CASSEDRGKDGYTF
>TRBV12-3/TRBV12-4|TRBJ1-1|12|few|.
TGTGCCAGTAGTGTGGTTGGAACTGAAGCTTTCTTT
CASSVVGTEAFF
>TRBV20-1|TRBJ2-5|13|few|TRBD1
TGCAGTGCTAGCAAACAGGGGATAGAGACCCAGTACTTC
CSASKQGIETQYF